The 8 T cell receptor beta chains presented below share a single source sample, sequenced in a study of T cell repertoires in cytomegalovirus infection. TCRdb re-called the reads through MiXCR, storing one row per CDR3 protein. The sample shows 680,000 or so distinct CDR3 sequences, around a third of them seen only once. Their recognized antigens are unknown. Sequenced material: cultured PBMCs, taken from culture after CMV antigen stimulation. The receptors were sampled from a human donor in good health (CMV status not recorded). Some clones in this sample may be carry-over from other donors' samples.

The chain carries TRBV10-3 and TRBJ1-3; no clear D gene. Trimming shortened V by 3 bases and J by 5 bases, and 11 bases separated the two germline ends. Germline lookup yields CDR1 ENHRY and CDR2 SYGVKD. The CDR3 sequence is 14 residues long. CDR3 nucleotide sequence: TGTGCCATCAGTGAAATGAAGATTCGAAACACCATATATTTT. Its translation: CAISEMKIRNTIYF.

The gene calls are TRBV6-2 or TRBV6-3 and TRBJ2-2; 7 bases match TRBD2. CDR3 length: 15 amino acids. Germline values: CDR1 MNHEY, CDR2 SVGEGT. Trimming removed 6 bases from V and 2 bases from J; junction bases left unmatched: 6. CDR3: CASRQSGTNTGELFF. CDR3 DNA sequence: TGTGCCAGCAGACAGAGCGGGACTAACACCGGGGAGCTGTTTTTT.

The rearrangement joins TRBV12-3 or TRBV12-4 to TRBJ2-3; 12 bases align to TRBD1. The CDR3 runs to 17 residues. Trimming at V came to 5 bases and at J to 4 bases, leaving 10 bases not matched to a gene. CDR3: CASSLLTGTGGPDTQYF. The CDR3 region has the DNA TGTGCCAGCAGTCTACTGACCGGGACAGGGGGCCCAGATACGCAGTATTTT.

The rearrangement links TRBV11-3 to TRBJ2-1; 7 nucleotides line up with TRBD2. Losses at the gene ends were 5 bases for V and 9 bases for J; bases not matched to a gene: 13. Germline V gives CDR1 SGHNT, CDR2 YENEEA. CDR3 length equals 15 residues. CDR3 nucleotide sequence: TGTGCCAGCAGCCTAGGGACTACGACTAGTAGTGAGCAGTTCTTC. Translation: CASSLGTTTSSEQFF.

This clonotype was recorded a few times. V is TRBV6-2 or TRBV6-3 and J is TRBJ1-5, with D possibly TRBD1 on 5 matching bases. The CDR3 sequence is 14 residues long. The V gene's germline CDR1 is MNHEY and CDR2 SVGEGT. Trimming stripped 2 bases from V and 3 bases from J, with 8 bases between. CDR3 coding DNA: TGTGCCAGCAGTTACACAGGCGTCAATCAGCCCCAGCATTTT. This translates into CASSYTGVNQPQHF.

This clonotype was counted only a few times. The rearrangement uses TRBV7-2 and TRBJ2-3, with D unresolved. V was shortened by 0 bases and J by 5 bases, with 9 bases between the two germline ends. Germline CDR1 reads SGHTA; CDR2 reads FQGNSA. The CDR3 sequence is 14 residues long. CDR3 sequence reads: CASSLAGKVDTQYF. The CDR3 coding sequence is TGTGCCAGCAGCTTAGCAGGGAAGGTAGATACGCAGTATTTT.

This clonotype was picked up many times. The chain joins TRBV7-2 to TRBJ1-3, with D possibly matching TRBD1 (5 bases). Germline V gene sequence: CDR1 SGHTA, CDR2 FQGNSA. This CDR3 region has 16 residues. V lost 4 bases, J lost 4 bases, and 17 bases lay in between. For the CDR3, the DNA is TGTGCCAGCAGCTCCAGGCGGGGCGGAGGGGGAAACACCATATATTTT. This gives the protein CASSSRRGGGGNTIYF.

This chain uses TRBV4-3 with TRBJ2-1; 9 bases align to TRBD2. The germline V gene encodes CDR1 LGHNA and CDR2 YSLEER. The CDR3 covers 19 residues. With 3 bases clipped from V and 9 bases from J, the junction kept 21 bases outside the gene matches. CDR3 DNA: TGCGCCAGCAGCCACCAAACCCGAAGAGCGGGGGGCTTGCGCGGTGAGCAGTTCTTC. It codes for CASSHQTRRAGGLRGEQFF.